This entry lists 14 T cell receptor beta chains sequenced from one sample in a study of blood T cells in healthy people across ages. PCR was performed a second time for about 6 to 11 cycles using a sample-barcoded 5' primer and a J-beta primer mix. From the 5' RACE reads, TCRdb called clonotypes with MiXCR, one entry per CDR3 protein. Of over a million distinct CDR3 sequences listed, around 25% are singletons. These data are also associated with another study on T cells of mothers and their children.

Sequenced sample: blood. These receptor sequences come from a girl aged 2 to 9 in good health.

The chain recombines TRBV5-6 with TRBJ1-2, with D unresolved. Trimming shortened V by 3 bases and J by 8 bases, and 14 bases separated the two germline ends. CDR3 size: 13 residues. Germline V gene sequence: CDR1 SGHDT, CDR2 YYEEEE. CDR3 bases: TGTGCCAGCAGCTACCCAGTGCGGGAGGGCTACACCTTC. Its protein product is CASSYPVREGYTF.

The gene calls are TRBV6-2 or TRBV6-3 and TRBJ2-5, with D possibly being TRBD2 (6 bases). The end of the DNA fits TRBJ2-7 better, so the J call may be wrong. The CDR3 has 16 residues. Germline V gene data show CDR1 as MNHEY and CDR2 as SVGEGT. The chain's CDR3 is CASSYSTGRGSYEQYF. The DNA of the CDR3 is TGTGCCAGCAGTTACTCGACGGGACGGGGGTCCTACGAGCAGTACTTC.

DNA of the CDR3: TGTGCCAGCAGTTTGGGTCTCCCCATGATATACAATGAGCAGTTCTTC. Its protein product is CASSLGLPMIYNEQFF. The genes are TRBV12-3 or TRBV12-4 and TRBJ2-1; no definite D call. The CDR3 totals 16 residues. Trimming shortened V by 3 bases and J by 4 bases, and 16 bases separated the two germline ends.

The chain combines TRBV29-1 with TRBJ1-2; tentatively, D is TRBD1 (6 bases). This CDR3 is built from 15 residues. Trimming pared 7 bases from V and 6 bases from J, leaving 24 bases between. Per germline, CDR1 SQVTM and CDR2 ANQGSEA. The CDR3 sequence: CSDTGTRRIVDGYTF. The CDR3, as DNA: TGCAGCGATACCGGGACAAGGAGAATTGTAGATGGCTACACCTTC. Based on the CDR3 plus reference TRBV29-1 and TRBJ1-2, the full variable domain is SAVISQKPSRDICQRGTSLTIQCQVDSQVTMMFWYRQQPGQSLTLIATANQGSEATYESGFVIDKFPISRPNLTFSTLTVSNMSPEDSSIYLCSDTGTRRIVDGYTFGSGTRLTVV.

The chain has TRBV28 and TRBJ2-7; D gene unclear. The V gene lost 5 bases and the J gene lost 2 bases, with 10 bases spanning the gap. CDR1 is MDHEN, CDR2 SYDVKM, per germline. This CDR3 spans 13 amino acids. CDR3 coding DNA: TGTGCCAGCAGTAGGCTTTCCCCCTACGAGCAGTACTTC. The encoded protein is CASSRLSPYEQYF.

The chain carries TRBV29-1 and TRBJ2-5; the D call may be TRBD1 or TRBD2 (5 bases each). Germline CDR1 reads SQVTM; CDR2 reads ANQGSEA. The CDR3 is 12 amino acids. Trimming took 5 bases from V and 5 from J, leaving 12 bases between them. CDR3: CSVRRDGETQYF. In DNA form, the CDR3 reads TGCAGCGTTCGACGGGACGGGGAGACCCAGTACTTC.

The genes are TRBV29-1 and TRBJ2-7; tentatively, D is TRBD1 (6 bases). The V end was cut by 1 base, the J end by 3 bases, with 13 bases between. Germline loops: CDR1 SQVTM, CDR2 ANQGSEA. CDR3 length equals 14 residues. CDR3 bases: TGCAGCGTTGAAGGGGACAAGGAGGACTACGAGCAGTACTTC. Its protein is CSVEGDKEDYEQYF.

This chain links TRBV7-9 with TRBJ2-7; D is unclear. The CDR3 sequence is 12 residues long. V was pared by 7 bases and J by 4 bases, with 11 bases between. The germline V gene encodes CDR1 SEHNR and CDR2 FQNEAQ (reference sequence). CDR3 loop: CASNVDGYEQYF. The CDR3 region has the DNA TGTGCCAGCAACGTGGACGGTTACGAGCAGTACTTC.

V is TRBV4-1 and J is TRBJ2-1; 10 nucleotides match TRBD2. V shed 1 base and J 7 bases; nucleotides not matched to a gene: 16. CDR3 length: 19 residues. The germline V gene encodes CDR1 MGHRA and CDR2 YSYEKL. For the CDR3, the DNA is TGCGCCAGCAGCCAAGTCTCACGGGGGGAAGCGGGAGGGCGGAATGAGCAGTTCTTC. Translating it yields CASSQVSRGEAGGRNEQFF.

This clonotype has only a few counts. V is TRBV12-5 and J is TRBJ2-1; D ambiguous. Deletions cut 3 bases from V and 4 bases from J, with 4 bases between. CDR1 LGHNT and CDR2 FRNRAP come from the germline V gene. This CDR3 is 12 amino acids long. The CDR3 protein is CASGFRYNEQFF. DNA for the CDR3: TGTGCTAGTGGTTTCCGGTACAATGAGCAGTTCTTC.

This chain connects TRBV20-1 to TRBJ2-7, with D possibly being TRBD1 (5 bases). The V gene's germline CDR1 is DFQATT and CDR2 SNEGSKA (reference sequence). CDR3 size: 10 residues. Trimming took 5 bases from V and 4 from J, leaving 6 bases between them. The CDR3 sequence is CSAGQYEQYF. The CDR3 DNA is TGCAGTGCTGGACAATACGAGCAGTACTTC.

This clonotype was seen a few times. The chain is built from TRBV12-3 or TRBV12-4 and TRBJ2-1; D is uncertain. The CDR3 extends over 14 amino acids. The ends were cut back, 10 bases at V and 2 bases at J, with 15 bases in the middle. The CDR3 protein is CATTLRDTYNEQFF. The CDR3 nucleotides are TGTGCCACCACCCTTAGGGATACCTACAATGAGCAGTTCTTC.

The V and J genes are TRBV2 and TRBJ2-1, with D unresolved. The tail of the sequence fits TRBJ2-7 better, so the J call may be wrong. The CDR3 runs to 12 residues. The V gene's germline CDR1 is SNHLY and CDR2 FYNNEI. This CDR3 reads CASRLGYYEQYF. The CDR3 region has the DNA TGTGCCAGTCGATTAGGGTACTACGAGCAGTACTTC.

The chain uses TRBV20-1 and TRBJ2-1; 8 bases map to TRBD1. This CDR3 has 18 amino acids. Germline V gene lookup returns CDR1 DFQATT and CDR2 SNEGSKA (reference sequence). The junction had 10 bases not matched to a gene; V was cut back by 0 bases and J by 0 bases. The DNA for the CDR3 is TGCAGTGCTAGAGACGCCAGGGGGCTGTTTGGCTCCTACAATGAGCAGTTCTTC. It specifies CSARDARGLFGSYNEQFF.